Below, 6 T cell receptor beta chains from the same sample are listed, as sequenced in a study of blood T cells in healthy people across ages. A J-beta primer mix and a sample-barcoded 5' primer were used in a second PCR of about 7 to 11 cycles. TCRdb processed the 5' RACE reads anew with MiXCR; each CDR3 protein has one entry. There are 1.6 million or so distinct CDR3 sequences in the sample; almost 35% occur only once, and roughly 12% lies in the top ten. Sample: blood. The origin of the receptors is a woman in her twenties or thirties in good health.

This chain joins TRBV2 and TRBJ1-1; 8 nucleotides line up with TRBD1. Trimming at V came to 5 bases and at J to 3 bases, leaving 5 bases not matched to a gene. Per germline, CDR1 SNHLY and CDR2 FYNNEI. The CDR3 consists of 14 residues. In DNA, the CDR3 is TGTGCCAGCAGTACGGACAGGGTAGACACTGAAGCTTTCTTT. This encodes CASSTDRVDTEAFF.

The chain recombines TRBV24-1 with TRBJ2-1; TRBD1 agrees at 7 bases. CDR1 and CDR2 (germline): KGHDR, SFDVKD. The CDR3 length is 16 residues. Unmatched junction bases numbered 7, after V lost 1 base and J lost 5 bases. The CDR3 region is CATSDFGRGSDNEQFF. CDR3 nucleotides: TGTGCCACCAGTGATTTTGGCAGGGGGTCTGACAATGAGCAGTTCTTC.

The chain is built from TRBV2 and TRBJ2-3, with 16 bases identical to TRBD2. The germline V gene has CDR1 SNHLY and CDR2 FYNNEI. Unmatched junction bases numbered 4, after V lost 6 bases and J lost 7 bases. This CDR3 spans 15 amino acids. The CDR3 spells CASRGTSGGVNTQYF. The CDR3 DNA follows: TGTGCCAGCAGGGGGACTAGCGGGGGGGTGAATACGCAGTATTTT.

The chain combines TRBV27 with TRBJ2-7; a possible D gene is TRBD1 (5 bases). Trimming left V 5 bases short and J 2 bases short, with 19 bases between. The CDR3 has 16 amino acids. Germline CDR1 and CDR2: MNHEY and SMNVEV (reference sequence). Written as DNA, the CDR3 is TGTGCCAGCAGTCCCTCGACAGAACCTCTTGCCTACGAGCAGTACTTC. Translated: CASSPSTEPLAYEQYF.

The V and J genes are TRBV12-3 or TRBV12-4 and TRBJ2-1, with D tentatively TRBD2 (5 bases). V lost 4 bases to trimming and J lost 9 bases, with 7 bases between them. This CDR3 contains 11 residues. Here the CDR3 DNA reads TGTGCCAGCAGTTGGACTTTTGAGCAGTTCTTC. Translating gives CASSWTFEQFF.

As for this clonotype: The junction departs from germline at one end; a sequencing error may be responsible. The chain employs TRBV5-1 and TRBJ2-7, with 14 nucleotides matching TRBD2. The V gene's germline CDR1 is SGHRS and CDR2 YFSETQ. The CDR3 is 15 residues long. The CDR3: CVSSLGTSGSYEQYF. The CDR3 DNA follows: TGCGTCAGCAGCTTAGGGACTAGCGGGAGCTACGAGCAGTACTTC.